These T cell receptor beta chains were read from a single sample in a study of neurological immune-mediated disorders. TCRdb reanalysed the 5' RACE reads using MiXCR and keeps one entry per CDR3 protein. The sample carries about 5,000 distinct CDR3 sequences, 23% recorded once. Input material: CD8+ T cells from blood. Receptor source: a woman between 55 and 75 years old with HTLV-1-associated myelopathy (HAM/TSP). Each CDR3 is given with its conserved first and last residue. D genes are given only for firm matches. Only part of the rows carry a size: once, few, many, or a class if the clone is expanded.

>TRBJ2-7|TRBV30|medium-sized|NA
CAWSAAVSYEQYF
TGTGCCTGGAGTGCGGCTGTCTCCTACGAGCAGTACTTC
>TRBJ1-2|TRBV4-3|medium-sized|NA
CASSQDSGGGNGYTF
TGCGCCAGCAGCCAAGATTCGGGGGGCGGAAATGGCTACACCTTC
>TRBJ2-2|TRBV24-1|NA|NA
CATSEGGGDTGELFF
TGTGCCACCAGTGAGGGAGGAGGGGACACCGGGGAGCTGTTTTTT
>TRBJ2-7|TRBV12-3/TRBV12-4|many|NA
CASSPGQSIYEQYF
TGTGCCAGCAGCCCGGGACAAAGTATCTACGAGCAGTACTTC
>TRBJ2-7|TRBV7-9|many|NA
CASSLVGAGYEQYF
TGTGCCAGCAGCTTAGTAGGGGCGGGCTACGAGCAGTACTTC
>TRBJ2-3|TRBV2|many|TRBD2
CASSPGTSSTDTQYF
TGTGCCAGCAGCCCCGGGACTAGCAGCACAGATACGCAGTATTTT
>TRBJ2-7|TRBV2|NA|TRBD2
CASQEGLADYEQYF
TGTGCCAGTCAAGAGGGACTAGCGGACTACGAGCAGTACTTC
>TRBJ1-5|TRBV12-3/TRBV12-4|medium-sized|NA
CASSPRYQPQHF
TGTGCCAGCAGTCCCCGATACCAGCCCCAGCATTTT
>TRBJ2-3|TRBV29-1|NA|NA
CSVDRNTDTQYF
TGCAGCGTGGATAGGAACACAGATACGCAGTATTTT
>TRBJ2-7|TRBV29-1|medium-sized|NA
CSVEYGGMREQYF
TGCAGCGTTGAATACGGGGGAATGAGGGAGCAGTACTTC
>TRBJ1-1|TRBV5-1|NA|NA
CASSLVWGTEAFF
TGCGCCAGCAGCTTGGTATGGGGCACTGAAGCTTTCTTT
>TRBJ2-5|TRBV29-1|many|TRBD1
CSLFTGDQETQYF
TGCAGCTTATTTACAGGGGACCAAGAGACCCAGTACTTC
>TRBJ1-1|TRBV5-1|many|NA
CASSHPVSWGNTEAFF
TGCGCCAGCAGCCACCCGGTCAGTTGGGGCAACACTGAAGCTTTCTTT
>TRBJ2-2|TRBV10-1|NA|TRBD2
CASSDISGPTVELFF
TGCGCCAGCAGCGATATTAGCGGGCCCACCGTGGAGCTGTTTTTT
>TRBJ2-1|TRBV6-2/TRBV6-3|many|NA
CASMEGGSSYNEQFF
TGTGCCAGCATGGAGGGGGGCTCCTCCTACAATGAGCAGTTCTTC
>TRBJ2-7|TRBV6-2/TRBV6-3|NA|NA
CASRSGRDGEQYF
TGTGCCAGCCGTAGTGGCAGGGACGGCGAGCAGTACTTC
>TRBJ2-7|TRBV20-1|NA|NA
CSAIGMSSYEQYF
TGCAGTGCAATTGGCATGAGCTCCTACGAGCAGTACTTC
>TRBJ2-7|TRBV15|many|NA
CATSRVGSSYEQYF
TGTGCCACCAGCAGAGTTGGGAGCTCCTACGAGCAGTACTTC
>TRBJ2-2|TRBV4-3|medium-sized|NA
CASSQRLAGELFF
TGCGCCAGCAGCCAACGGTTGGCCGGGGAGCTGTTTTTT
>TRBJ2-7|TRBV4-3|many|NA
CASSLSVASSYEQYF
TGCGCCAGCAGCCTCTCAGTAGCTAGCTCCTACGAGCAGTACTTC
>TRBJ2-7|TRBV14|many|NA
CASSQDLGHYEQYF
TGTGCCAGCAGCCAAGATCTTGGCCACTACGAGCAGTACTTC
>TRBJ2-7|TRBV5-1|many|NA
CASSPTGISYEQYF
TGCGCCAGCAGCCCAACAGGGATCTCCTACGAGCAGTACTTC